This TCR beta chain originates from a study of cytomegalovirus exposure and HLA in healthy donors. The data were produced by immunoSEQ multiplex PCR, yet TCRdb's version contains in-frame clones alone and is incomplete. The repertoire has about 120,000 clones, 75% to 90% of them found once; the top ten carry about 4.3%. CDR3 length: 13 residues. Germline V gene lookup returns CDR1 SQVTM and CDR2 ANQGSEA. This TCR came from a man aged 18-30 years in good health and CMV-seropositive. Source material: PBMCs. This chain links TRBV29-1 with TRBJ1-2; weak D call: TRBD1 (5 bases). The CDR3 is CSTRGGYDYGYTF. For the CDR3, the DNA is TGCAGTACTCGTGGGGGGTACGACTATGGCTACACCTTC.